This is a list of T cell receptor beta chains from one sample in a study of early T cells in non-severe SARS-CoV-2 infection. TCRdb processed the 5' RACE reads anew with MiXCR; each CDR3 protein has one entry. The data show tens of thousands of distinct CDR3 sequences, 5% to 5.5% seen once. Specimen: whole blood, collected at baseline. Receptors were obtained from an adult who was a healthcare worker with PCR-confirmed SARS-CoV-2 infection or an uninfected control (not recorded which). The CDR3 runs from the conserved cysteine through the conserved F or W. The D gene is left open where the match is weak. Each size is how often the clone was seen (once, few, many) or a class if it is expanded.

d_call	clone_size	v_call	j_call	cdr3_nt	cdr3_aa
TRBD1	many	TRBV6-5	TRBJ2-4	TGTGCCAGCAGTTCGGGACAGCATAGCGACATTCAGTACTTC	CASSSGQHSDIQYF
TRBD1	many	TRBV6-1	TRBJ2-3	TGTGCCAGCAGTCACCGGGACAGGGTTACAGATACGCAGTATTTT	CASSHRDRVTDTQYF
TRBD1	many	TRBV20-1	TRBJ1-1	TGCAGTGCTAGGACAGGGGGCGCTTACACTGAAGCTTTCTTT	CSARTGGAYTEAFF
NA	few	TRBV5-6	TRBJ1-1	TGTGCCAGCAGCTTTTGGGGTGCTGAAGCTTTCTTT	CASSFWGAEAFF
TRBD2	many	TRBV9	TRBJ2-1	TGTGCCAGCAGCTCCAAAAGTGGGGCTAGCGGAAGGTCCCTAAGCTCCTACAATGAGCAGTTCTTC	CASSSKSGASGRSLSSYNEQFF
NA	many	TRBV6-2/TRBV6-3	TRBJ2-7	TGTGCCACCATACCCCGGGACAGGGGCGAAGCGGGAGGTAGGGAGCAGTACTTC	CATIPRDRGEAGGREQYF
NA	many	TRBV11-2	TRBJ2-5	TGTGCCAGCAGCTTAGGAGAGACCCAGTACTTC	CASSLGETQYF
TRBD2	few	TRBV20-1	TRBJ2-3	TGCAGCCTAGCGGGGGGGGATACGCAGTATTTT	CSLAGGDTQYF
NA	many	TRBV2	TRBJ2-2	TGTGCCAGCAGGGCAGGGGAGAACACCGGGGAGCTGTTTTTT	CASRAGENTGELFF
NA	many	TRBV5-4	TRBJ2-3	TGTGCCAGCAGCCCCATGGATTGGACAGATACGCAGTATTTT	CASSPMDWTDTQYF
NA	few	TRBV10-3	TRBJ2-1	TGTGCCATCAGTGAGGGACGAACGGACAATGAGCAGTTCTTC	CAISEGRTDNEQFF
NA	many	TRBV6-5	TRBJ2-7	TGTGCCAGCAGTTACGTCCCGGGAAATCTCTACGAGCAGTACTTC	CASSYVPGNLYEQYF